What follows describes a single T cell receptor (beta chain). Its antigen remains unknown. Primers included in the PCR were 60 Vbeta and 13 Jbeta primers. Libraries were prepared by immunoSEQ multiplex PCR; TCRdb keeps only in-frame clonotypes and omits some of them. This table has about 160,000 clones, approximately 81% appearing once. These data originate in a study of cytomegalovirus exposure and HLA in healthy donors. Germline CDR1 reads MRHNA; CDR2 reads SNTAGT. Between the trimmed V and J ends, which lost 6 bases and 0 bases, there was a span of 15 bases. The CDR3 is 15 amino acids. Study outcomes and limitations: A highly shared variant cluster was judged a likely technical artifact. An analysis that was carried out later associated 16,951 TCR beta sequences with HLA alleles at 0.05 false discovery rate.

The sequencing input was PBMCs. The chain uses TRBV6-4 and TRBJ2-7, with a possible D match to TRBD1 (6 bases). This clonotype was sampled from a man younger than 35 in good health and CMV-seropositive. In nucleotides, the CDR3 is TGTGCCAGCAGCGTGGGGGCAGGGAGCTCCTACGAGCAGTACTTC. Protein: CASSVGAGSSYEQYF.